This entry features one TCR beta chain sequence. Its antigen is unknown. The assay was immunoSEQ multiplex PCR, and TCRdb's table has in-frame clones only and misses some. The table includes about 97,000 clones, about nine tenths detected once. The data are from a study of T cell responses to AZD1222 COVID-19 vaccine. On the study more broadly: Second-dose groups at about 4 or about 12 weeks were pooled.

Unmatched junction bases numbered 3, after V lost 4 bases and J lost 5 bases. The CDR3 is made up of 13 amino acids. Germline V gene lookup returns CDR1 SGDLS and CDR2 YYNGEE. Study-wide findings and caveats: Vaccine-associated CD4 TCRs spanned spike, dominant at 160-218 and 743-854. Variant regions that are unmutated are reportedly the target of nearly half of spike-specific TCRs. After two AZD1222 doses, spike-specific TCR breadth and depth rose versus day 0.

The specimen was peripheral blood, collected on day 0 of AZD1222 vaccination. This chain connects TRBV9 to TRBJ2-1, with TRBD1 matching 7 bases. The TCR sequence derives from an adult in good health. The CDR3 here is CASSRDRHNEQFF. The CDR3 nucleotides are TGTGCCAGCAGCCGGGACAGACACAATGAGCAGTTCTTC.